This T cell receptor (beta chain) was obtained from a study of blood T cell repertoires in COVID-19. In germline, CDR1 is SGHRS, CDR2 YFSETQ. With 4 bases removed from V and 0 bases from J, the gap between germline ends came to 5 bases. CDR3 length equals 12 residues. Sequencing was performed with immunoSEQ multiplex PCR; in TCRdb, only in-frame clones are kept and a portion is missing. The sample shows a few hundred thousand clones, over 80% of them seen only once. Material: peripheral blood. The sequence derives from a man younger than 40 who had recovered from COVID-19. The chain couples TRBV5-1 to TRBJ2-7, with unresolved D. The CDR3 coding sequence is TGCGCCAGCAGCCCTAGCTCCTACGAGCAGTACTTC. This sequence encodes CASSPSSYEQYF.